Each of the 22 T cell receptor beta chains below was sequenced from the same sample in a study of blood T cell repertoires in COVID-19. Only in-frame clones appear in the TCRdb table, and some are missing; sequencing was by immunoSEQ multiplex PCR. The sample includes under 300,000 clones, about four fifths of them seen just once. Sequencing used peripheral blood. Source of these receptors: a woman aged 18-30 years with acute or convalescent COVID-19.

In regard to this clone: One junction end disagrees with the germline gene, perhaps due to a read error. The chain is built from TRBV20-1 and TRBJ2-3, with 9 bases matching TRBD2. The germline gives CDR1 DFQATT, CDR2 SNEGSKA (reference sequence). This CDR3 comprises 11 residues. The CDR3 DNA follows: TGCAGTGCCTCGACTAGCGGCTTTTTACATTTT. Residues: CSASTSGFLHF.

The chain recombines TRBV28 with TRBJ2-7; D may be TRBD2 (5 bases). The V gene lost 2 bases and the J gene lost 3 bases, with 11 bases spanning the gap. This CDR3 has 14 residues. Germline V gene lookup returns CDR1 MDHEN and CDR2 SYDVKM. The CDR3 DNA follows: TGTGCCAGCAGTTTAGGGGAGCCTCGCTACGAGCAGTACTTC. It yields the protein CASSLGEPRYEQYF.

This chain uses TRBV19 with TRBJ1-1; D unclear. The CDR3 covers 13 residues. Per the germline V gene, CDR1 is LNHDA and CDR2 is SQIVND (reference sequence). V shed 3 bases and J shed 1 base, with 6 bases lying between them. The CDR3 nucleotides read TGTGCCAGTAGTATTAACTGGAACACTGAAGCTTTCTTT. The encoded protein is CASSINWNTEAFF. Filled out from reference TRBV19 and TRBJ1-1, the complete variable domain reads DGGITQSPKYLFRKEGQNVTLSCEQNLNHDAMYWYRQDPGQGLRLIYYSQIVNDFQKGDIAEGYSVSREKKESFPLTVTSAQKNPTAFYLCASSINWNTEAFFGQGTRLTVV.

The CDR3 bases are TGTGCCAGCAGCTTAACAACAGACTATGGCTACACCTTC. Amino acids: CASSLTTDYGYTF. The chain recombines TRBV7-8 with TRBJ1-2, with D unresolved. There are 13 residues in the CDR3. CDR1 SGHVS and CDR2 FQNEAQ come from the germline V gene. Trimming removed 2 bases from V and 3 bases from J, with 7 bases in between.

The chain employs TRBV10-3 and TRBJ2-2, with 7 nucleotides matching TRBD2. With V trimmed by 2 bases and J by 6 bases, 3 bases remained unmatched. The V gene's germline CDR1 is ENHRY and CDR2 SYGVKD. The CDR3 sequence is 14 residues long. This chain's CDR3 is CAISERAGAGELFF. The CDR3 DNA sequence: TGTGCCATCAGTGAGAGGGCGGGAGCCGGGGAGCTGTTTTTT.

The chain recombines TRBV7-9 with TRBJ1-5; the match to TRBD1 covers 8 bases. Unmatched junction bases numbered 6, after V lost 4 bases and J lost 4 bases. The CDR3 contains 15 residues. Germline CDR1 and CDR2: SEHNR and FQNEAQ (reference sequence). The CDR3 region has the DNA TGTGCCAGCAGCTCAGGACAGGGCAGGAATCAGCCCCAGCATTTT. Translating gives CASSSGQGRNQPQHF.

The chain carries TRBV4-3 and TRBJ2-1, with 11 bases aligning to TRBD2. V was pared by 4 bases and J by 5 bases, with 1 base of the junction left unmatched. This CDR3 has 14 amino acids. CDR1 is LGHNA, CDR2 YSLEER, per germline. CDR3 amino acids: CASSPGLADNEQFF. The DNA for the CDR3 is TGCGCCAGCAGCCCGGGACTAGCGGACAATGAGCAGTTCTTC.

In its sample, this clone was seen once. The CDR3 DNA is TGTGCCAGCAGCCAAGAACCCATGGGAGGGTCCTACAATGAGCAGTTCTTC. Protein: CASSQEPMGGSYNEQFF. This rearrangement joins TRBV14 to TRBJ2-1, with 7 nucleotides matching TRBD2. Germline V gene data show CDR1 as SGHDN and CDR2 as FVKESK. J gave up 1 base and V 0 bases, and 6 bases lay outside the gene matches. The CDR3 consists of 17 residues.

This chain links TRBV2 with TRBJ1-5, with 7 bases matching TRBD1. CDR1 and CDR2 (germline): SNHLY, FYNNEI. Losses at the gene ends were 7 bases for V and 2 bases for J; bases not matched to a gene: 5. The CDR3 runs 14 residues. CDR3 nucleotide sequence: TGTGCCAGCAAGGGGGCGAGTCGCAATCAGCCCCAGCATTTT. Protein: CASKGASRNQPQHF.

This sequence joins TRBV6-2 or TRBV6-3 and TRBJ2-7; 11 bases fit TRBD1. The V gene's germline CDR1 is MNHEY and CDR2 SVGEGT. The CDR3 covers 17 residues. Germline trimming cut 4 bases from V and 2 bases from J; bases unmatched to any gene: 10. CDR3 sequence reads: CASSSRRDRGSAYEQYF. CDR3 sequence (DNA): TGTGCCAGCAGTTCACGCCGGGACAGGGGGAGCGCCTACGAGCAGTACTTC.

The CDR3 spells CASSRQEEKLFF. The CDR3, as DNA: TGTGCCAGCAGCCGACAGGAAGAAAAACTGTTTTTT. This sequence joins TRBV28 and TRBJ1-4; TRBD1 might be the D (6 bases). Looked up from germline, CDR1 is MDHEN and CDR2 is SYDVKM. The CDR3 is made up of 12 amino acids. With 6 bases removed from V and 8 bases from J, the gap between germline ends came to 10 bases. The whole variable domain, remainder taken from reference TRBV28 and TRBJ1-4, is DVKVTQSSRYLVKRTGEKVFLECVQDMDHENMFWYRQDPGLGLRLIYFSYDVKMKEKGDIPEGYSVSREKKERFSLILESASTNQTSMYLCASSRQEEKLFFGSGTQLSVL.

This chain connects TRBV13 to TRBJ2-1; D possibly corresponds to TRBD1 (6 bases). The CDR3 runs 16 residues. V lost 0 bases and J lost 7, with 16 bases in between. CDR1 is PRHDT, CDR2 FYEKMQ, per germline (reference sequence). This CDR3 reads CASSLGLWGPGNEQFF. CDR3 DNA sequence: TGTGCCAGCAGCTTAGGCCTATGGGGGCCGGGAAATGAGCAGTTCTTC.

This clone was observed a handful of times. In nucleotides, the CDR3 is TGCAGCGTTGACGAGACAGGGGGGAGGAATGAGCAGTTCTTC. It encodes CSVDETGGRNEQFF. V gene TRBV29-1 combines with J gene TRBJ2-1, with TRBD1 matching 9 bases. V lost 3 bases and J lost 7; bases outside the gene matches: 7. CDR1 and CDR2 (germline): SQVTM, ANQGSEA. The CDR3 extends over 14 amino acids.

The chain uses TRBV20-1 and TRBJ2-1, with 11 positions matching TRBD2. This CDR3 is built from 17 residues. Looked up from germline, CDR1 is DFQATT and CDR2 is SNEGSKA (reference sequence). V shed 4 bases and J 6 bases; nucleotides not matched to a gene: 14. The CDR3 spells CSAIELAGVVLINEQFF. The CDR3 bases are TGCAGTGCTATTGAACTAGCGGGAGTCGTTTTGATCAATGAGCAGTTCTTC.

This chain connects TRBV2 to TRBJ2-7; 7 bases are shared with TRBD1. The ends lost 2 bases at V and 1 base at J; junction bases unmatched: 11. Germline values: CDR1 SNHLY, CDR2 FYNNEI. The CDR3 has 17 amino acids. CDR3 residues: CASSELDEGQISYEQYF. CDR3 DNA: TGTGCCAGCAGTGAATTGGATGAGGGACAGATATCCTACGAGCAGTACTTC.

The rearrangement links TRBV5-6 to TRBJ2-7, with 9 bases fitting TRBD2. Germline-derived CDR1 and CDR2 are SGHDT and YYEEEE. The trim removed 6 bases at V and 4 bases at J, leaving 17 bases unmatched. The CDR3 is 17 residues long. The CDR3 spells CASTPGPEREVKYEQYF. The CDR3 DNA reads TGTGCCAGCACCCCGGGCCCTGAGCGGGAGGTCAAATACGAGCAGTACTTC.

The DNA of the CDR3 is TGCGCCAGCAGCTTGGCCACGGGGTCCCAGTTCTTC. Translation gives CASSLATGSQFF. The V and J genes are TRBV5-1 and TRBJ2-1, with a tentative D call TRBD2 (5 bases). The V gene lost 0 bases and the J gene lost 13 bases, with 11 bases spanning the gap. CDR1 SGHRS and CDR2 YFSETQ come from the germline V gene. The CDR3 length is 12 residues.

This chain uses TRBV5-1 with TRBJ2-2, with 10 bases fitting TRBD2. Losses at the gene ends were 2 bases for V and 4 bases for J; bases not matched to a gene: 11. The CDR3 extends over 18 amino acids. From germline, CDR1 is SGHRS and CDR2 YFSETQ. CDR3 in amino acids: CASSLKTSGRAATGELFF. The CDR3 nucleotides read TGCGCCAGCAGCTTAAAGACTAGCGGGCGCGCGGCCACCGGGGAGCTGTTTTTT.

This sequence joins TRBV25-1 and TRBJ2-1; 9 positions agree with TRBD2. The CDR3 is 16 amino acids. CDR1 MGHDK and CDR2 SYGVNS come from the germline V gene. Trimming cost V 1 base and J 4 bases; bases outside gene matches: 5. The CDR3, as DNA: TGTGCCAGCAGTGAATTCCCCAGCGGGAGGTACAATGAGCAGTTCTTC. Its protein product is CASSEFPSGRYNEQFF.

The chain uses TRBV10-3 and TRBJ1-4; no reliable D call. The CDR3 is 15 amino acids. Per the germline V gene, CDR1 is ENHRY and CDR2 is SYGVKD. Trimming pared 2 bases from V and 10 bases from J, leaving 17 bases between. In nucleotides, the CDR3 is TGTGCCATCAGTGAGCAATCCGGAGAGTACGCAAAACTGTTTTTT. This translates into CAISEQSGEYAKLFF.

The gene calls are TRBV30 and TRBJ1-1; D is perhaps TRBD1 (6 bases). This CDR3 spans 15 amino acids. V lost 5 bases and J lost 0, with 16 bases in between. Looked up from germline, CDR1 is GTSNPN and CDR2 is SVGIG (reference sequence). CDR3 coding DNA: TGTGCCTGGCGCCTTCAGGGGCCCCTGAACACTGAAGCTTTCTTT. Its translation is CAWRLQGPLNTEAFF.

The V call is TRBV19, the J call TRBJ2-2; tentatively, D is TRBD2 (5 bases). The CDR3 loop spans 13 amino acids. Trimming stripped 8 bases from V and 4 bases from J, with 11 bases between. The germline gives CDR1 LNHDA, CDR2 SQIVND (reference sequence). CDR3: CASVTAGTGELFF. The CDR3, as DNA: TGTGCCAGTGTGACCGCGGGCACCGGGGAGCTGTTTTTT. Supplemented by reference TRBV19 and TRBJ2-2, the full variable domain reads DGGITQSPKYLFRKEGQNVTLSCEQNLNHDAMYWYRQDPGQGLRLIYYSQIVNDFQKGDIAEGYSVSREKKESFPLTVTSAQKNPTAFYLCASVTAGTGELFFGEGSRLTVL.